This T cell receptor beta chain comes out of a study of blood T cell repertoires in COVID-19. Study details: Italy, Spain and the United States were the sources of the convalescent and acute COVID-19 samples.

This clone was seen a handful of times. Authors' analysis steps: Cell counts per sample came from amplifying reference gene primers. Assay used: immunoSEQ multiplex PCR; TCRdb lists only in-frame clones, some missing. V, J and clone size were drawn from that table, and D and trimming were deduced from the DNA. The sample has over 130,000 clones; roughly 80% are singletons. CDR3 length: 13 residues. CDR1 is SNHLY and CDR2 is FYNNEI in the germline V gene. V lost 8 bases to trimming and J lost 6 bases; unmatched junction nucleotides: 5. V is TRBV2 and J is TRBJ1-5; 9 bases line up with TRBD1. This TCR was sampled from a human donor in a cohort sampled during active COVID-19. The sequenced sample consisted of peripheral blood. The CDR3 DNA sequence: TGTGCCAGCGTCTTGACAGGGGGTCAGCCCCAGCATTTT. This translates into CASVLTGGQPQHF.